Below are 8 T cell receptor beta chains sequenced from a single sample in a study of T cells in localized non-small cell lung cancer. The method was immunoSEQ multiplex PCR; TCRdb's version includes in-frame clones alone and lacks a portion of them. This sample yields fewer than 30,000 clones, of which about 80% are seen a single time; approximately 5.4% belongs to the top ten. The sequencing used peripheral blood mononuclear cells, collected before any cancer treatment. The receptors shown here come from a man between 35 and 75 years old with stage III lung adenocarcinoma.

The chain recombines TRBV19 with TRBJ2-3, with D perhaps TRBD1 or TRBD2 (5 bases each). The CDR3 has 16 amino acids. Germline CDR1 is LNHDA and CDR2 is SQIVND (reference sequence). V was trimmed by 2 bases and J by 0 bases, leaving 12 bases between them. The CDR3 loop is CASSIIGTASTDTQYF. DNA of the CDR3: TGTGCCAGTAGTATAATAGGGACCGCAAGCACAGATACGCAGTATTTT.

V usage is TRBV11-2 and J usage is TRBJ2-3, with TRBD1 identical over 7 bases. V was pared by 5 bases and J by 3 bases, with 11 bases of the junction left unmatched. CDR1 SGHAT and CDR2 FQNNGV come from the germline V gene. This CDR3 region has 16 residues. Here the CDR3 DNA reads TGTGCCAGCAGCGAGGGTCTTAGGGGGCGGACAGATACGCAGTATTTT. The encoded protein is CASSEGLRGRTDTQYF.

This clone appeared once. The chain combines TRBV11-2 with TRBJ2-7, with TRBD2 identical over 8 bases. From germline, CDR1 is SGHAT and CDR2 FQNNGV. After removal of 0 bases from V and 3 bases from J, the junction contained 4 bases not matched to a gene. The CDR3 extends over 15 amino acids. CDR3 sequence reads: CASSLDGGEVYEQYF. The CDR3 bases are TGTGCCAGCAGCTTAGACGGGGGGGAGGTCTACGAGCAGTACTTC.

This clone has only one observation. J is TRBJ1-2 and V is TRBV28; D may be TRBD1 (6 bases). The CDR3 spans 18 residues. The germline CDR1 and CDR2 sequences are MDHEN and SYDVKM. Trimming shortened V by 6 bases and J by 2 bases, and 25 bases separated the two germline ends. The CDR3 DNA sequence: TGTGCCAGCAGCACCCCGGGGGCTTCGGGAATTTTAAACTATGGCTACACCTTC. Its protein is CASSTPGASGILNYGYTF.

The rearrangement uses TRBV5-8 and TRBJ1-6, with D possibly matching TRBD1 (5 bases). CDR3 length: 15 residues. Germline V lookup: CDR1 SGHTS, CDR2 YDEGEE. V was pared by 5 bases and J by 6 bases, with 15 bases between. In DNA form, the CDR3 reads TGTGCCAGCAGAAAGGAGGGGATGGTTAATTCACCCCTCCACTTT. This sequence encodes CASRKEGMVNSPLHF.

The chain is built from TRBV28 and TRBJ1-5; D call uncertain. Per the germline V gene, CDR1 is MDHEN and CDR2 is SYDVKM. The CDR3 runs to 13 residues. The V gene lost 7 bases and the J gene lost 5 bases, with 12 bases spanning the gap. In DNA form, the CDR3 reads TGTGCCAGCAAGGCTAGGACCTATCAGCCCCAGCATTTT. Its protein is CASKARTYQPQHF.

This sequence joins TRBV4-1 and TRBJ2-1; 8 positions match TRBD2. Germline CDR1 is MGHRA and CDR2 is YSYEKL. The trim removed 2 bases at V and 10 bases at J, leaving 13 bases unmatched. This CDR3 contains 16 residues. The CDR3 spells CASSQPRASGGREQFF. Written as DNA, the CDR3 is TGCGCCAGCAGCCAACCTCGGGCCAGCGGGGGAAGGGAGCAGTTCTTC.

V and J are TRBV5-1 and TRBJ2-5, with 8 bases fitting TRBD1. After removal of 0 bases from V and 5 bases from J, the junction contained 3 bases not matched to a gene. Germline assignment: CDR1 SGHRS and CDR2 YFSETQ. The CDR3 length is 14 residues. The CDR3 sequence: CASSLAGTGETQYF. CDR3 bases: TGCGCCAGCAGCTTGGCCGGGACAGGCGAGACCCAGTACTTC.